These 26 T cell receptor beta chains originate from one sample sequenced in a study of T cells of healthy individuals (dated by TCRdb to 2016 to 2019). Library preparation used 5' RACE. The listed sequencing device is Illumina MiSeq. TCRdb handled the public reads itself, with Q25 trimming in fastp and clone calling in MiXCR, and kept productive beta chains. Each CDR3 protein gets just one entry, which takes the most common genes and DNA from the rows behind it. The table for this sample lists 60,000 to 75,000 distinct CDR3 sequences; 15% to 20% of them were counted only once. The ten biggest clones cover roughly 4.7% of the sample. These receptors were taken from a human donor in good health.

This clonotype has at least ten counts. V gene TRBV29-1 combines with J gene TRBJ2-6; D possibly matches TRBD1 or TRBD2 (5 bases each). The germline CDR1 and CDR2 sequences are SQVTM and ANQGSEA. The CDR3 runs to 15 residues. V was shortened by 3 bases and J by 1 base, with 10 bases between the two germline ends. CDR3 bases: TGCAGCGTTGATGTTGGGGGTTCTGGGGCCAACGTCCTGACTTTC. Its translation is CSVDVGGSGANVLTF.

This clonotype came up many times. CDR3 sequence: CASSPNRGTSGRASYEQYF. The CDR3 region has the DNA TGTGCCAGCAGCCCAAATCGCGGGACTAGCGGGAGGGCCAGCTACGAGCAGTACTTC. The rearrangement joins TRBV5-5 to TRBJ2-7, with TRBD2 matching over 16 bases. J lost 3 bases, V lost 4 bases, and 13 bases had no gene match. The CDR3 is made up of 19 amino acids. Germline V lookup: CDR1 SGHKS, CDR2 YYEKEE (reference sequence).

V gene TRBV12-3 or TRBV12-4 combines with J gene TRBJ2-1; D unresolved. V lost 6 bases and J 5 bases, leaving 11 bases between the germline ends. There are 13 residues in the CDR3. The CDR3 DNA follows: TGTGCCAGCAGCCTGGGTTCAAACAATGAGCAGTTCTTC. It is translated as CASSLGSNNEQFF.

The table lists this clonotype with many counts. The chain couples TRBV18 to TRBJ1-1; D unclear. V was clipped by 3 bases and J by 2 bases, with 7 bases between them. This CDR3 region has 13 residues. Germline assignment: CDR1 KGHSH and CDR2 LQKENI. As DNA, the CDR3 is TGTGCCAGCTCACCGAACGGAAACACTGAAGCTTTCTTT. It codes for CASSPNGNTEAFF. Drawing the rest from reference TRBV18 and TRBJ1-1, the complete variable domain is NAGVMQNPRHLVRRRGQEARLRCSPMKGHSHVYWYRQLPEEGLKFMVYLQKENIIDESGMPKERFSAEFPKEGPSILRIQQVVRGDSAAYFCASSPNGNTEAFFGQGTRLTVV.

This clonotype has a handful of counts. The CDR3 is CASSLERRGVDEQYF. The DNA of the CDR3 is TGTGCCAGCAGTTTGGAGCGGCGGGGTGTGGACGAGCAGTACTTC. The chain has TRBV6-2 or TRBV6-3 and TRBJ2-7, with D perhaps TRBD2 (6 bases). Trimming removed 4 bases at V and 5 bases at J, with 18 bases between. The V gene's germline CDR1 is MNHEY and CDR2 SVGEGT. The CDR3 consists of 15 residues.

The V and J genes are TRBV7-9 and TRBJ2-2; the D is unclear. The CDR3 runs 17 residues. Germline assignment: CDR1 SEHNR and CDR2 FQNEAQ (reference sequence). The germline V and J ends were trimmed by 5 bases and 0 bases, with 16 bases remaining between them. CDR3 coding DNA: TGTGCCAGCAGCCCCGTGCCTAGTGGGGCGAACACCGGGGAGCTGTTTTTT. This sequence encodes CASSPVPSGANTGELFF.

This clonotype was seen repeatedly, ten times or more. This sequence joins TRBV12-5 and TRBJ1-6; TRBD1 matches at 10 bases. The germline gives CDR1 LGHNT, CDR2 FRNRAP. Trimming at V came to 0 bases and at J to 8 bases, leaving 7 bases not matched to a gene. The CDR3 is made up of 17 amino acids. The CDR3 region is CASGLVRGTGVDSPLHF. In DNA, the CDR3 is TGTGCTAGTGGTTTGGTACGTGGGACAGGGGTAGATTCACCCCTCCACTTT.

This clonotype occurred many times. V usage is TRBV7-3 and J usage is TRBJ1-1, with D perhaps matching TRBD1 (5 bases). The germline V gene has CDR1 SGHTA and CDR2 FQGTGA. This CDR3 contains 13 residues. The V and J ends lost 3 bases and 3 bases respectively, with 8 bases between them. The CDR3 DNA is TGTGCCAGCAGCTTTATCAGGGACACTGAAGCTTTCTTT. This sequence encodes CASSFIRDTEAFF.

The chain links TRBV29-1 to TRBJ1-1; D call uncertain. Germline values: CDR1 SQVTM, CDR2 ANQGSEA. V was shortened by 4 bases and J by 8 bases, with 14 bases between the two germline ends. CDR3 length: 12 amino acids. The chain's CDR3 is CSVVQRDIEAFF. The CDR3 DNA sequence: TGCAGCGTTGTACAGCGGGATATCGAAGCTTTCTTT.

This clonotype was detected many times. The rearrangement joins TRBV27 to TRBJ1-2; D gene unclear. Germline CDR1 MNHEY, CDR2 SMNVEV (reference sequence). V was cut by 2 bases and J by 0 bases, with 13 bases left in between. The CDR3 runs 16 residues. The CDR3 sequence: CASSLDRPPSNYGYTF. In DNA form, the CDR3 reads TGTGCCAGCAGTTTAGATCGACCTCCTTCTAACTATGGCTACACCTTC.

V is TRBV28 and J is TRBJ1-1; perhaps TRBD1 as D (6 bases). V was clipped by 5 bases and J by 3 bases, with 13 bases between them. The CDR3 covers 14 residues. The germline V gene has CDR1 MDHEN and CDR2 SYDVKM. Written as DNA, the CDR3 is TGTGCCAGCAGTGCCCCAGGGGAATACACTGAAGCTTTCTTT. Protein product: CASSAPGEYTEAFF. Looking up the rest from reference TRBV28 and TRBJ1-1 gives the full variable domain: DVKVTQSSRYLVKRTGEKVFLECVQDMDHENMFWYRQDPGLGLRLIYFSYDVKMKEKGDIPEGYSVSREKKERFSLILESASTNQTSMYLCASSAPGEYTEAFFGQGTRLTVV.

This clonotype was picked up a small number of times. This chain joins TRBV12-3 or TRBV12-4 and TRBJ2-7; D unclear. The CDR3 extends over 12 amino acids. Trimming stripped 5 bases from V and 0 bases from J, with 5 bases between. This chain's CDR3 is CASSLYSYEQYF. The CDR3 DNA follows: TGTGCCAGCAGTCTCTACTCCTACGAGCAGTACTTC.

This clonotype came up a few times. This rearrangement joins TRBV5-1 to TRBJ2-6, with D unclear. In germline, CDR1 is SGHRS, CDR2 YFSETQ. The V end was cut by 2 bases, the J end by 2 bases, with 5 bases between. This CDR3 has 14 residues. The CDR3 DNA reads TGCGCCAGCAGCTTTAGGGCTGGGGCCAACGTCCTGACTTTC. Translating it yields CASSFRAGANVLTF.

This clonotype was seen many times. This chain links TRBV5-1 with TRBJ2-2; 8 bases fit TRBD1. This CDR3 comprises 16 residues. CDR1 SGHRS and CDR2 YFSETQ come from the germline V gene. V gave up 5 bases and J gave up 5 bases; unmatched junction bases: 11. In DNA, the CDR3 is TGCGCCAGCAGACTTCCAGGGGGCGATGGGACCGGGGAGCTGTTTTTT. Translation: CASRLPGGDGTGELFF.

This clonotype was observed many times. The rearrangement links TRBV12-3 or TRBV12-4 to TRBJ2-2, with D unresolved. The CDR3 length is 11 residues. V lost 6 bases and J lost 9, with 8 bases in between. The CDR3 DNA reads as TGTGCCAGCAGGACCCACAGGGAGCTGTTTTTT. Encoded protein: CASRTHRELFF.

The CDR3: CASSLLDRTSSYEQYF. Written as DNA, the CDR3 is TGTGCCAGCAGTTTATTGGACAGGACCAGCTCCTACGAGCAGTACTTC. The chain employs TRBV28 and TRBJ2-7; 7 bases are shared with TRBD1. The V gene's germline CDR1 is MDHEN and CDR2 SYDVKM. This CDR3 has 16 residues. The V and J ends lost 1 base and 0 bases, in that order; junction bases with no gene match: 6. The variable domain in full, with the rest retrieved from reference TRBV28 and TRBJ2-7, is DVKVTQSSRYLVKRTGEKVFLECVQDMDHENMFWYRQDPGLGLRLIYFSYDVKMKEKGDIPEGYSVSREKKERFSLILESASTNQTSMYLCASSLLDRTSSYEQYFGPGTRLTVT.

CDR3 amino acids: CASSDRWGPSYTF. CDR3 nucleotides: TGTGCCAGCAGCGACCGGTGGGGGCCAAGCTACACCTTC. The chain combines TRBV27 with TRBJ1-2; a weak D match, TRBD1 (6 bases). Germline CDR1 is MNHEY and CDR2 is SMNVEV (reference sequence). The CDR3 has 13 residues. V was clipped by 6 bases and J by 9 bases, with 17 bases between them.

Many counts were recorded for this clonotype. J is TRBJ2-3 and V is TRBV6-1; tentative D call: TRBD1 (6 bases). The CDR3 has 15 residues. Trimming removed 2 bases from V and 4 bases from J, with 13 bases in between. Germline values: CDR1 MNHNS, CDR2 SASEGT. CDR3 protein: CASSERKAGADTQYF. CDR3 nucleotide sequence: TGTGCCAGCAGTGAAAGGAAGGCAGGGGCAGATACGCAGTATTTT.

This clonotype was observed a handful of times. The chain is built from TRBV5-1 and TRBJ2-3, with D possibly TRBD2 on 5 matching bases. CDR1 SGHRS and CDR2 YFSETQ come from the germline V gene. Trimming took 3 bases from V and 5 from J, leaving 16 bases between them. The CDR3 sequence is 15 residues long. CDR3 bases: TGCGCCAGCAGCTCACCCGAGGGCGGTAAAGATACGCAGTATTTT. Its protein product is CASSSPEGGKDTQYF.

The chain recombines TRBV6-5 with TRBJ2-1; TRBD1 matches at 11 bases. Germline V gene sequence: CDR1 MNHEY, CDR2 SVGAGI. V shed 0 bases, J shed 9 bases, and the junction held 4 bases outside the gene matches. The CDR3 is made up of 15 amino acids. The CDR3 region has the DNA TGTGCCAGCAGTTACTCGGACAGGGGGCATAGTGAGCAGTTCTTC. Translation gives CASSYSDRGHSEQFF.

The chain joins TRBV7-2 to TRBJ2-3, with TRBD1 matching over 8 bases. Germline V gene lookup returns CDR1 SGHTA and CDR2 FQGNSA. With 4 bases clipped from V and 1 base from J, the junction kept 7 bases outside the gene matches. The length of the CDR3 is 16 residues. CDR3: CASSSLRGLGTDTQYF. CDR3 coding DNA: TGTGCCAGCAGCTCCCTCAGGGGGCTAGGCACAGATACGCAGTATTTT. Supplemented by reference TRBV7-2 and TRBJ2-3, the full variable domain reads GAGVSQSPSNKVTEKGKDVELRCDPISGHTALYWYRQSLGQGLEFLIYFQGNSAPDKSGLPSDRFSAERTGGSVSTLTIQRTQQEDSAVYLCASSSLRGLGTDTQYFGPGTRLTVL.

V and J are TRBV6-5 and TRBJ2-7; 7 bases are shared with TRBD1. V shed 4 bases, J shed 3 bases, and the junction held 12 bases outside the gene matches. Germline CDR1 MNHEY, CDR2 SVGAGI. This CDR3 comprises 16 residues. CDR3 coding DNA: TGTGCCAGCAGTTTTGGTTTGTCCGGGACAGACTACGAGCAGTACTTC. It specifies CASSFGLSGTDYEQYF.

V is TRBV20-1 and J is TRBJ2-7; possibly TRBD1 for D (6 bases). This CDR3 has 14 residues. V dropped 1 base and J dropped 2 bases, with 12 bases sitting between them. The germline V gene has CDR1 DFQATT and CDR2 SNEGSKA (reference sequence). DNA for the CDR3: TGCAGTGCTAGAGCGACAGGCCCAACCTACGAGCAGTACTTC. Translation gives CSARATGPTYEQYF.

This clonotype was detected ten times or more. V gene TRBV25-1 combines with J gene TRBJ2-1, with TRBD1 identical over 7 bases. Germline CDR1 reads MGHDK; CDR2 reads SYGVNS. V dropped 4 bases and J dropped 4; count of bases not matched to a gene: 4. This CDR3 has 14 amino acids. CDR3 nucleotides: TGTGCCAGCAGTGTTGACAGGGATTACAATGAGCAGTTCTTC. This encodes CASSVDRDYNEQFF. Full variable domain (outside the CDR3, taken from reference TRBV25-1 and TRBJ2-1): EADIYQTPRYLVIGTGKKITLECSQTMGHDKMYWYQQDPGMELHLIHYSYGVNSTEKGDLSSESTVSRIRTEHFPLTLESARPSHTSQYLCASSVDRDYNEQFFGPGTRLTVL.

This clonotype has only a few counts. The gene calls are TRBV7-9 and TRBJ2-1; TRBD2 matches at 15 bases. Germline assignment: CDR1 SEHNR and CDR2 FQNEAQ (reference sequence). Unmatched junction bases numbered 8, after V lost 5 bases and J lost 6 bases. The CDR3 covers 17 residues. CDR3 residues: CASSPGLAGGIVNEQFF. Here the CDR3 DNA reads TGTGCCAGCAGCCCGGGACTAGCGGGAGGAATTGTCAATGAGCAGTTCTTC. Supplemented by reference TRBV7-9 and TRBJ2-1, the full variable domain reads DTGVSQNPRHKITKRGQNVTFRCDPISEHNRLYWYRQTLGQGPEFLTYFQNEAQLEKSRLLSDRFSAERPKGSFSTLEIQRTEQGDSAMYLCASSPGLAGGIVNEQFFGPGTRLTVL.

This clonotype was counted many times. This chain uses TRBV28 with TRBJ2-7; 8 bases are shared with TRBD2. Germline CDR1 MDHEN, CDR2 SYDVKM. The CDR3 has 12 residues. Germline trimming cut 7 bases from V and 4 bases from J; bases unmatched to any gene: 3. The DNA for the CDR3 is TGTGCCAGCATGGCTAGCGGGTACGAGCAGTACTTC. The encoded protein is CASMASGYEQYF.